The T cell receptor (beta chain) under discussion was sequenced for a study of blood T cell repertoires in COVID-19. Study at large: Acute-phase and convalescent COVID-19 samples originated in the United States, Italy and Spain.

About this clone: The germline gene is not matched at one end of the junction; a read error may be the cause.

Germline CDR1 and CDR2: KGHSH and LQKENI. There are 15 residues in the CDR3. As processed by the authors: Cell counts per sample came from amplifying reference gene primers. The table came from immunoSEQ multiplex PCR; TCRdb's copy has only in-frame clones and leaves some out. That table furnishes V, J and clone size, whereas the DNA furnished D and trimming. This table has approximately 430,000 clones, 75% to 90% appearing once. The origin of this receptor is a woman aged 25 to 39 with active or convalescent COVID-19. Input material: peripheral blood. V usage is TRBV18 and J usage is TRBJ2-2; D call uncertain. CDR3 sequence (DNA): TGTGCCAGTTCACCAATTTCCGCGCCCACCGGGGAGCTGTTTTTT. It codes for CASSPISAPTGELFF.